Listed here are 18 T cell receptor beta chains from one sample, sequenced in a study of glioma-infiltrating T cells. Amplification of TCR alpha and beta CDR3 regions from RNA used iRepertoire nested multiplex PCR. MiXCR, run by TCRdb on the multiplex PCR reads, gives a single entry per CDR3 protein. The sample lists under 200,000 distinct CDR3 sequences; approximately 40% were seen once. Sequencing was carried out using glioma tissue, nonneoplastic brain tissue, or PBMCs (not recorded which). The receptors were gathered from a human donor with low-grade glioma or glioblastoma, undergoing nonglioma brain surgery, or in good health (not recorded which).

Many counts were recorded for this clonotype. This sequence joins TRBV6-1 and TRBJ1-5, with a possible D match to TRBD1 (6 bases). The CDR3 spans 16 residues. Germline V CDR1 and CDR2: MNHNS, SASEGT. V was trimmed by 8 bases and J by 5 bases, leaving 22 bases between them. This CDR3 reads CASLPTGAPPDQPQHF. The CDR3 coding sequence is TGTGCCAGCCTCCCGACGGGGGCCCCCCCCGATCAGCCCCAGCATTTT.

On this clonotype itself: A read error is possible here, since a much larger clone lies one base away. V and J are TRBV7-2 and TRBJ1-5; D gene uncertain. There are 11 residues in the CDR3. Germline CDR1 and CDR2: SGHTA and FQGNSA. V lost 8 bases and J lost 3, with 5 bases in between. The CDR3 sequence is CASGVNQPQHF. The CDR3 nucleotides read TGTGCCAGCGGAGTCAATCAGCCCCAGCATTTT.

This clonotype came up many times. The chain couples TRBV20-1 to TRBJ2-1; TRBD1 is a possible D gene (5 bases). The germline gives CDR1 DFQATT, CDR2 SNEGSKA (reference sequence). V gave up 0 bases and J gave up 2 bases, with 17 bases separating them. The CDR3 consists of 17 residues. CDR3 in DNA: TGCAGTGCTAGAGAGCCCGTGAGGACAACCCCCTACAATGAGCAGTTCTTC. Translation: CSAREPVRTTPYNEQFF.

Concerning this clonotype: Given a much more abundant clone one base away, this may be a read error. The CDR3 region is CATSVGCTGELFF. As DNA, the CDR3 is TGTGCCACCAGTGTGGGGTGTACCGGGGAGCTGTTTTTT. The genes are TRBV24-1 and TRBJ2-2, with D unclear. The CDR3 sequence is 13 residues long. V lost 5 bases, J lost 5 bases, and 8 bases lay in between. Germline CDR1 and CDR2: KGHDR and SFDVKD.

This clonotype was seen many times. The chain links TRBV18 to TRBJ1-5; D uncertain. From germline, CDR1 is KGHSH and CDR2 LQKENI. Trimming cost V 6 bases and J 3 bases, with 6 bases left between them. CDR3 length: 12 amino acids. Written as DNA, the CDR3 is TGTGCCAGCTCCCCCACCAATCAGCCCCAGCATTTT. Protein: CASSPTNQPQHF.

This chain joins TRBV20-1 and TRBJ2-5, with a weak D call TRBD2 (6 bases). Germline values: CDR1 DFQATT, CDR2 SNEGSKA (reference sequence). CDR3 size: 14 residues. V was pared by 0 bases and J by 2 bases, with 10 bases between. The CDR3 is CSARDGAGQETQYF. DNA for the CDR3: TGCAGTGCTAGAGATGGGGCGGGACAAGAGACCCAGTACTTC.

This clonotype was observed a single time. A much larger clone sits a single nucleotide away, making a read error possible. The chain employs TRBV3-1 and TRBJ2-5; no firm D call. The CDR3 runs to 15 residues. The germline CDR1 and CDR2 sequences are LGHDT and YNNKEL (reference sequence). In DNA, the CDR3 is TGTGCCAGCAGCCAAGTAGGACGCGTACAAGAGACCCGGTACTTC. Translation gives CASSQVGRVQETRYF.

V is TRBV20-1 and J is TRBJ2-7, with D perhaps TRBD1 or TRBD2 (5 bases each). The germline gives CDR1 DFQATT, CDR2 SNEGSKA (reference sequence). The V and J ends lost 7 bases and 0 bases respectively, with 16 bases between them. This CDR3 has 14 amino acids. The CDR3 region is CSDRGPVLSYEQYF. As DNA, the CDR3 is TGCAGTGATAGGGGACCAGTGCTCTCCTACGAGCAGTACTTC.

The gene calls are TRBV2 and TRBJ2-1; D is uncertain. The CDR3 has 15 residues. Germline assignment: CDR1 SNHLY and CDR2 FYNNEI. The germline V and J ends were trimmed by 2 bases and 7 bases, with 15 bases remaining between them. The DNA of the CDR3 is TGTGCCAGCAGTGAACAGGTGGCGGCCTGGAATGAGCAGTTCTTC. Amino acid sequence: CASSEQVAAWNEQFF. The full variable domain, with the rest looked up from reference TRBV2 and TRBJ2-1, is EPEVTQTPSHQVTQMGQEVILRCVPISNHLYFYWYRQILGQKVEFLVSFYNNEISEKSEIFDDQFSVERPDGSNFTLKIRSTKLEDSAMYFCASSEQVAAWNEQFFGPGTRLTVL.

The chain is built from TRBV19 and TRBJ1-5; D remains ambiguous. There are 13 residues in the CDR3. The V and J ends lost 5 bases and 1 base respectively, with 6 bases between them. The germline CDR1 and CDR2 sequences are LNHDA and SQIVND (reference sequence). CDR3 loop: CASSYGSNQPQHF. Here the CDR3 DNA reads TGTGCCAGTAGTTACGGGAGCAATCAGCCCCAGCATTTT. The full variable domain, in which reference TRBV19 and TRBJ1-5 provide the parts outside the CDR3, is DGGITQSPKYLFRKEGQNVTLSCEQNLNHDAMYWYRQDPGQGLRLIYYSQIVNDFQKGDIAEGYSVSREKKESFPLTVTSAQKNPTAFYLCASSYGSNQPQHFGDGTRLSIL.

The gene calls are TRBV7-2 and TRBJ1-6; D unresolved. In germline, CDR1 is SGHTA, CDR2 FQGNSA. Between the trimmed V and J ends, which lost 5 bases and 11 bases, there was a span of 16 bases. There are 14 residues in the CDR3. This CDR3 is CASSQVVLNPPLHF. Written as DNA, the CDR3 is TGTGCCAGCAGCCAGGTAGTGTTAAACCCACCCCTCCACTTT. Supplemented by reference TRBV7-2 and TRBJ1-6, the full variable domain reads GAGVSQSPSNKVTEKGKDVELRCDPISGHTALYWYRQSLGQGLEFLIYFQGNSAPDKSGLPSDRFSAERTGGSVSTLTIQRTQQEDSAVYLCASSQVVLNPPLHFGNGTRLTVT.

The rearrangement joins TRBV29-1 to TRBJ2-7; 9 bases agree with TRBD1. V lost 4 bases, J lost 3 bases, and 4 bases stayed unmatched. In germline, CDR1 is SQVTM, CDR2 ANQGSEA. This CDR3 is 13 amino acids long. The CDR3 here is CSVGHRGHYEQYF. CDR3 in DNA: TGCAGCGTTGGGCACAGGGGGCACTACGAGCAGTACTTC.

This clonotype was found a few times. The chain links TRBV19 to TRBJ1-2, with 8 bases fitting TRBD1. This CDR3 is built from 15 residues. In germline, CDR1 is LNHDA, CDR2 SQIVND (reference sequence). The junction had 5 bases not matched to a gene; V was cut back by 5 bases and J by 0 bases. The CDR3 spells CASSLTGGANYGYTF. The CDR3 bases are TGTGCCAGTAGTCTCACAGGGGGAGCTAACTATGGCTACACCTTC.

The V gene is TRBV7-2, the J gene TRBJ2-1; 11 bases map to TRBD2. The V gene's germline CDR1 is SGHTA and CDR2 FQGNSA. V was pared by 9 bases and J by 7 bases, with 8 bases of the junction left unmatched. This CDR3 is 14 amino acids long. CDR3 nucleotide sequence: TGTGCCAGAAGCGGTAGCGGGAGGGGGAATGAGCAGTTCTTC. Translation gives CARSGSGRGNEQFF.

Note on this clonotype: An end of the junction differs from the germline gene, which may be a read error. The chain links TRBV9 to TRBJ2-1; D is possibly TRBD1 (5 bases). CDR3 length: 13 amino acids. In germline, CDR1 is SGDLS, CDR2 YYNGEE. The CDR3 spells CASIVGARNDQFF. CDR3 nucleotide sequence: TGTGCCAGCATCGTAGGGGCCCGGAATGACCAGTTCTTC.

As for this clonotype: A read error may produce the germline difference seen at one junction end. This chain links TRBV7-3 with TRBJ2-7; 8 positions match TRBD2. This CDR3 has 13 residues. The V gene's germline CDR1 is SGHTA and CDR2 FQGTGA. This CDR3 is CASSLTYSGEEFF. As DNA, the CDR3 is TGTGCCAGCAGCTTAACGTATAGCGGGGAAGAGTTCTTC.

This clonotype has a handful of counts. The chain joins TRBV24-1 to TRBJ2-1, with TRBD1 as a possible D gene (6 bases). Germline loops: CDR1 KGHDR, CDR2 SFDVKD. V dropped 3 bases and J dropped 2 bases, with 10 bases sitting between them. The CDR3 has 15 amino acids. CDR3 residues: CATSDPGVPYNEQFF. The CDR3 coding sequence is TGTGCCACCAGTGATCCAGGGGTCCCCTACAATGAGCAGTTCTTC.

This clonotype has a handful of counts. The chain has TRBV29-1 and TRBJ1-5; D gene uncertain. This CDR3 is 13 amino acids long. Trimming took 7 bases from V and 2 from J, leaving 12 bases between them. Germline lookup yields CDR1 SQVTM and CDR2 ANQGSEA. CDR3 amino acids: CSAADGGNQPQHF. CDR3 coding DNA: TGCAGCGCCGCTGACGGGGGCAATCAGCCCCAGCATTTT.